Below, 20 T cell receptor beta chains from the same sample are listed, as sequenced in a study of blood T cell repertoires in COVID-19. The protocol was immunoSEQ multiplex PCR, while the TCRdb copy is restricted to in-frame clones and leaves out a portion. The table includes about 210,000 clones, about four fifths detected once. The sequenced material came from peripheral blood. The receptors here all came from a woman aged 50 to 65 with active or convalescent COVID-19.

The gene calls are TRBV9 and TRBJ2-7, with a possible D match to TRBD2 (5 bases). The germline V gene encodes CDR1 SGDLS and CDR2 YYNGEE. This CDR3 comprises 13 residues. Trimming stripped 0 bases from V and 9 bases from J, with 13 bases between. In DNA, the CDR3 is TGTGCCAGCAGCGTAGCCTCGGGGTTAGGGCAGTACTTC. The encoded protein is CASSVASGLGQYF.

This rearrangement joins TRBV6-4 to TRBJ2-2; 9 bases match TRBD2. In germline, CDR1 is MRHNA, CDR2 SNTAGT. Trimming cost V 6 bases and J 2 bases; bases outside gene matches: 4. The CDR3 consists of 15 residues. This chain's CDR3 is CASSQLAGNTGELFF. The CDR3 DNA is TGTGCCAGCAGCCAGCTAGCGGGAAACACCGGGGAGCTGTTTTTT.

The chain employs TRBV19 and TRBJ2-5, with a weak D call TRBD2 (5 bases). The CDR3 is 15 amino acids. CDR1 LNHDA and CDR2 SQIVND come from the germline V gene (reference sequence). V was clipped by 5 bases and J by 1 base, with 14 bases between them. CDR3 nucleotide sequence: TGTGCCAGTAGTCGCCTAGCCGGGCCCCAAGAGACCCAGTACTTC. It is translated as CASSRLAGPQETQYF.

The genes are TRBV11-2 and TRBJ2-1; TRBD2 might be the D (6 bases). Germline V lookup: CDR1 SGHAT, CDR2 FQNNGV. Trimming cost V 5 bases and J 0 bases, with 11 bases left between them. This CDR3 is built from 15 residues. The CDR3 here is CASSRDLGSYNEQFF. The CDR3 bases are TGTGCCAGCAGCCGGGACTTGGGCTCCTACAATGAGCAGTTCTTC.

This chain links TRBV25-1 with TRBJ1-4, with TRBD1 identical over 7 bases. Per the germline V gene, CDR1 is MGHDK and CDR2 is SYGVNS. The CDR3 spans 14 residues. V gave up 5 bases and J gave up 8 bases; unmatched junction bases: 8. The DNA of the CDR3 is TGTGCCAGCAGTACCGACAGGGAAGGCGAAAAACTGTTTTTT. The encoded protein is CASSTDREGEKLFF.

The genes are TRBV12-3 or TRBV12-4 and TRBJ1-2; the D gene is possibly TRBD1 (6 bases). The CDR3 extends over 13 amino acids. V gave up 5 bases and J gave up 7 bases, with 14 bases separating them. The CDR3 loop is CASSPGTSAGYTF. CDR3 coding DNA: TGTGCCAGCAGTCCCGGGACATCAGCTGGCTACACCTTC.

There are a few counts of this clone. This chain connects TRBV5-4 to TRBJ2-2; 8 bases align to TRBD1. The trim removed 5 bases at V and 4 bases at J, leaving 10 bases unmatched. This CDR3 region has 16 residues. Germline CDR1 and CDR2: SGHNT and YYREEE (reference sequence). CDR3: CASSTKDRGGTGELFF. The CDR3 DNA sequence: TGTGCCAGCAGTACAAAAGACAGGGGTGGCACCGGGGAGCTGTTTTTT.

The chain has TRBV7-9 and TRBJ1-2; TRBD1 matches 7 bases. Germline CDR1 is SEHNR and CDR2 is FQNEAQ (reference sequence). Germline trimming cut 4 bases from V and 2 bases from J; bases unmatched to any gene: 19. The CDR3 spans 19 residues. This CDR3 is CASSSPRTGGDNLNYGYTF. CDR3 coding DNA: TGTGCCAGCAGCTCCCCACGGACAGGCGGGGATAACTTAAACTATGGCTACACCTTC.

The chain couples TRBV30 to TRBJ2-7; no clear D. Trimming removed 6 bases at V and 2 bases at J, with 8 bases between. Germline-derived CDR1 and CDR2 are GTSNPN and SVGIG (reference sequence). The CDR3 is made up of 11 amino acids. The CDR3 loop is CACEKTYEQYF. CDR3 nucleotides: TGTGCCTGCGAGAAGACCTACGAGCAGTACTTC.

This chain connects TRBV5-8 to TRBJ1-2, with D hard to call. The CDR3 runs 15 residues. The V end was cut by 1 base, the J end by 4 bases, with 14 bases between. Germline CDR1 SGHTS, CDR2 YDEGEE. Here the CDR3 DNA reads TGTGCCAGCAGCTTGAAAGGGAGTCGAGGCTATGGCTACACCTTC. The encoded protein is CASSLKGSRGYGYTF. Filled out from reference TRBV5-8 and TRBJ1-2, the complete variable domain reads EAGVTQSPTHLIKTRGQQATLRCSPISGHTSVYWYQQALGLGLQFLLWYDEGEERNRGNFPPRFSGRQFPNYSSELNVNALELEDSALYLCASSLKGSRGYGYTFGSGTRLTVV.

In its sample, this clone was seen a few times. The V call is TRBV15, the J call TRBJ1-1; D gene uncertain. Germline assignment: CDR1 LNHNV and CDR2 YYDKDF (reference sequence). The CDR3 has 13 amino acids. V lost 11 bases, J lost 1 base, and 14 bases lay in between. This chain's CDR3 is CAVGGQKNTEAFF. CDR3 nucleotides: TGTGCCGTAGGTGGGCAGAAGAACACTGAAGCTTTCTTT.

This chain connects TRBV4-1 to TRBJ2-5; 9 bases fit TRBD2. The J segment lost 0 bases and the V segment lost 1 base, leaving 6 bases of the junction unmatched. This CDR3 comprises 17 residues. Per germline, CDR1 MGHRA and CDR2 YSYEKL. CDR3 region: CASSQAPGLADQETQYF. The CDR3 DNA is TGCGCCAGCAGCCAAGCACCGGGACTAGCAGACCAAGAGACCCAGTACTTC.

In DNA form, the CDR3 reads TGTGCCAGCAGGGACAGGGTGAACACTGAAGCTTTCTTT. Its translation is CASRDRVNTEAFF. The J gene is TRBJ1-1, the V gene TRBV12-3 or TRBV12-4; 8 positions agree with TRBD1. This CDR3 is built from 13 residues. Trimming cost V 6 bases and J 0 bases; bases outside gene matches: 0.

In its sample, this clone was seen a few times. Germline is not matched at one junction end, which may reflect a read error. V and J are TRBV10-1 and TRBJ1-4; no clear D. CDR3 length: 12 amino acids. CDR1 is WNHNN, CDR2 SYGVQD, per germline (reference sequence). CDR3 sequence: CASGDMGEKLFF. The CDR3 bases are TGCGCCAGCGGTGACATGGGCGAAAAACTGTTTTTT.

The chain recombines TRBV5-4 with TRBJ1-4; 7 positions agree with TRBD1. From germline, CDR1 is SGHNT and CDR2 YYREEE (reference sequence). The CDR3 runs 14 residues. V dropped 4 bases and J dropped 5; count of bases not matched to a gene: 5. CDR3 sequence reads: CASSEGQRNEKLFF. The CDR3 region has the DNA TGTGCCAGCAGCGAGGGACAGCGAAATGAAAAACTGTTTTTT. Full variable domain (remainder filled in from reference TRBV5-4 and TRBJ1-4): ETGVTQSPTHLIKTRGQQVTLRCSSQSGHNTVSWYQQALGQGPQFIFQYYREEENGRGNFPPRFSGLQFPNYSSELNVNALELDDSALYLCASSEGQRNEKLFFGSGTQLSVL.

This clone has just one count. This rearrangement joins TRBV4-2 to TRBJ2-5, with D possibly TRBD2 on 5 matching bases. V was cut by 1 base and J by 5 bases, with 14 bases left in between. This CDR3 has 15 amino acids. Germline V lookup: CDR1 LGHNA, CDR2 YNFKEQ. The CDR3 DNA follows: TGTGCCAGCAGCCAAGCCCCGGGGTGGTTCGAGACCCAGTACTTC. This translates into CASSQAPGWFETQYF.

The J gene is TRBJ1-6, the V gene TRBV2, with TRBD1 identical over 8 bases. The ends lost 4 bases at V and 0 bases at J; junction bases unmatched: 2. This CDR3 region has 16 residues. Per the germline V gene, CDR1 is SNHLY and CDR2 is FYNNEI. CDR3 in amino acids: CASSARGPSYNSPLHF. CDR3 nucleotides: TGTGCCAGCAGTGCCAGGGGGCCCTCCTATAATTCACCCCTCCACTTT.

This clone was seen only a few times. The gene calls are TRBV24-1 and TRBJ1-2, with unresolved D. The V end was cut by 3 bases, the J end by 5 bases, with 12 bases between. CDR3 length: 14 amino acids. Germline V gives CDR1 KGHDR, CDR2 SFDVKD. Here the CDR3 reads CATSDPKAGYGYTF. Written as DNA, the CDR3 is TGTGCCACCAGTGATCCCAAGGCCGGGTATGGCTACACCTTC.

The chain couples TRBV24-1 to TRBJ2-1; 9 nucleotides line up with TRBD1. CDR3 length: 15 amino acids. V was clipped by 6 bases and J by 6 bases; unmatched bases: 8. In germline, CDR1 is KGHDR, CDR2 SFDVKD. CDR3 protein: CATSPPGQGLNEQFF. The CDR3 nucleotides read TGTGCCACCAGTCCCCCGGGACAGGGCCTCAATGAGCAGTTCTTC.

The V gene is TRBV9, the J gene TRBJ2-7; 10 nucleotides agree with TRBD1. Germline V gene lookup returns CDR1 SGDLS and CDR2 YYNGEE. The length of the CDR3 is 16 residues. After removal of 4 bases from V and 6 bases from J, the junction contained 13 bases not matched to a gene. CDR3 nucleotide sequence: TGTGCCAGCAGCCCCCAGTCGGGACAGGGGCTTAGCGAGCAGTACTTC. This translates into CASSPQSGQGLSEQYF. Complete variable domain (other parts from reference TRBV9 and TRBJ2-7): DSGVTQTPKHLITATGQRVTLRCSPRSGDLSVYWYQQSLDQGLQFLIQYYNGEERAKGNILERFSAQQFPDLHSELNLSSLELGDSALYFCASSPQSGQGLSEQYFGPGTRLTVT.